Each of the 17 T cell receptor beta chains below was sequenced from the same sample in a study of blood T cell repertoires in COVID-19. Repertoires were generated with immunoSEQ multiplex PCR, while TCRdb's copy carries only in-frame clones and drops some. The table lists around 260,000 clones, approximately 86% of them singletons. What was sequenced was peripheral blood. The receptor source for this set is a man between 18 and 29 years old with active or convalescent COVID-19.

The rearrangement links TRBV6-5 to TRBJ2-4; 7 bases map to TRBD1. Germline CDR1 and CDR2: MNHEY and SVGAGI. This CDR3 is 15 amino acids long. The trim removed 4 bases at V and 3 bases at J, leaving 6 bases unmatched. CDR3 DNA: TGTGCCAGCAGTTCCTCCCGGGACAGCAAAAACATTCAGTACTTC. It yields the protein CASSSSRDSKNIQYF.

This clone was seen only a few times. The chain couples TRBV6-5 to TRBJ1-3; 10 positions agree with TRBD1. The CDR3 extends over 15 amino acids. Germline values: CDR1 MNHEY, CDR2 SVGAGI. V dropped 7 bases and J dropped 3; count of bases not matched to a gene: 6. CDR3 DNA sequence: TGTGCCAGCACCAGACAGGGGGCGAGTGGAAACACCATATATTTT. Translation gives CASTRQGASGNTIYF.

The V and J genes are TRBV4-2 and TRBJ2-7; possible D gene TRBD1, 6 bases. V was pared by 1 base and J by 2 bases, with 9 bases between. The germline V gene encodes CDR1 LGHNA and CDR2 YNFKEQ. The CDR3 is 14 residues long. CDR3 in amino acids: CASSQGTATYEQYF. CDR3 in DNA: TGTGCCAGCAGCCAAGGGACAGCCACCTACGAGCAGTACTTC.

The rearrangement uses TRBV10-2 and TRBJ2-7; D gene uncertain. Germline CDR1 reads WSHSY; CDR2 reads SAAADI. This CDR3 contains 13 residues. V lost 4 bases and J 7 bases, leaving 14 bases between the germline ends. The CDR3 reads CASSGASSSEQYF. In DNA, the CDR3 is TGCGCCAGCAGTGGTGCTTCGAGCTCGGAGCAGTACTTC.

The V gene is TRBV11-2, the J gene TRBJ2-6, with D hard to call. The CDR3 loop spans 16 amino acids. V was pared by 5 bases and J by 2 bases, with 13 bases between. Germline CDR1 reads SGHAT; CDR2 reads FQNNGV. CDR3 DNA sequence: TGTGCCAGCAGCGGTTTCCCAGGCCCTGGGGCCAACGTCCTGACTTTC. Translation gives CASSGFPGPGANVLTF. Full variable domain (missing parts from reference TRBV11-2 and TRBJ2-6): EAGVAQSPRYKIIEKRQSVAFWCNPISGHATLYWYQQILGQGPKLLIQFQNNGVVDDSQLPKDRFSAERLKGVDSTLKIQPAKLEDSAVYLCASSGFPGPGANVLTFGAGSRLTVL.

The V gene is TRBV9, the J gene TRBJ1-1, with TRBD1 as a possible D gene (5 bases). The V gene's germline CDR1 is SGDLS and CDR2 YYNGEE. This CDR3 has 13 amino acids. Trimming shortened V by 6 bases and J by 3 bases, and 12 bases separated the two germline ends. The CDR3, as DNA: TGTGCCAGCACCGAACAGACAGACACTGAAGCTTTCTTT. Protein: CASTEQTDTEAFF.

This rearrangement joins TRBV28 to TRBJ2-7; D may be TRBD1 (6 bases). The germline V and J ends were trimmed by 2 bases and 2 bases, with 13 bases remaining between them. There are 15 residues in the CDR3. Germline CDR1 reads MDHEN; CDR2 reads SYDVKM. The CDR3, as DNA: TGTGCCAGCAGTTTAAGGACAGTTGTTCCCTACGAGCAGTACTTC. Its protein is CASSLRTVVPYEQYF. The full variable domain, completed using reference TRBV28 and TRBJ2-7, is DVKVTQSSRYLVKRTGEKVFLECVQDMDHENMFWYRQDPGLGLRLIYFSYDVKMKEKGDIPEGYSVSREKKERFSLILESASTNQTSMYLCASSLRTVVPYEQYFGPGTRLTVT.

The J gene is TRBJ1-1, the V gene TRBV4-2; maybe TRBD1 (5 bases). Trimming left V 4 bases short and J 11 bases short, with 14 bases between. The CDR3 covers 12 residues. Germline assignment: CDR1 LGHNA and CDR2 YNFKEQ. CDR3 bases: TGTGCCAGCAGCCCCGACAGCCTGAATGCTTTCTTT. It codes for CASSPDSLNAFF.

The V and J genes are TRBV11-2 and TRBJ1-6; D is uncertain. The length of the CDR3 is 15 residues. V lost 6 bases and J lost 8, with 17 bases in between. Per germline, CDR1 SGHAT and CDR2 FQNNGV. This CDR3 is CASRDGGGGDSPLHF. The CDR3 DNA sequence: TGTGCCAGCAGGGACGGTGGAGGCGGGGATTCACCCCTCCACTTT.

The rearrangement links TRBV2 to TRBJ2-1, with D tentatively TRBD2 (6 bases). The germline gives CDR1 SNHLY, CDR2 FYNNEI. The CDR3 length is 15 residues. Trimming shortened V by 6 bases and J by 5 bases, and 17 bases separated the two germline ends. The CDR3, as DNA: TGTGCCAGCAGCCTCCTCCCGGGGGTAGACAATGAGCAGTTCTTC. Residues: CASSLLPGVDNEQFF.

With regard to this clone: The same CDR3 can be traced to other DNA sequences in this sample. The chain joins TRBV7-3 to TRBJ2-2; D is undetermined. Germline assignment: CDR1 SGHTA and CDR2 FQGTGA. Trimming cost V 2 bases and J 4 bases, with 2 bases left between them. The CDR3 totals 12 residues. The CDR3 here is CASSLLTGELFF. The DNA for the CDR3 is TGTGCCAGCAGCTTACTCACCGGGGAGCTGTTTTTT.

This clone appeared once. The chain is built from TRBV6-1 and TRBJ1-5; TRBD1 matches at 7 bases. The trim removed 1 base at V and 5 bases at J, leaving 11 bases unmatched. CDR1 and CDR2 from the germline V gene are MNHNS and SASEGT. CDR3 length equals 17 residues. The CDR3: CASSEGDWDRMYQPQHF. The CDR3 nucleotides read TGTGCCAGCAGTGAAGGGGATTGGGACAGAATGTATCAGCCCCAGCATTTT.

This chain connects TRBV3-1 (or the pseudogene TRBV3-2) to TRBJ1-1, with D possibly TRBD1 on 5 matching bases. The CDR3 has 12 amino acids. Germline V gene lookup returns CDR1 LGHDT and CDR2 YNNKEL (reference sequence). V was trimmed by 2 bases and J by 9 bases, leaving 10 bases between them. DNA for the CDR3: TGTGCCAGCAGCCAAATGGCAGGGAAAGCTTTCTTT. This encodes CASSQMAGKAFF.

The chain employs TRBV29-1 and TRBJ2-7; 8 bases fit TRBD2. V shed 6 bases, J shed 0 bases, and the junction held 1 base outside the gene matches. The CDR3 sequence is 12 residues long. Germline V gene data show CDR1 as SQVTM and CDR2 as ANQGSEA. The CDR3 DNA sequence: TGCAGCGTAAGCGGGAGCTCCTACGAGCAGTACTTC. Translating gives CSVSGSSYEQYF.

V gene TRBV19 combines with J gene TRBJ2-5; D is ambiguous. The CDR3 length is 13 residues. CDR1 and CDR2 from the germline V gene are LNHDA and SQIVND (reference sequence). V was shortened by 5 bases and J by 4 bases, with 11 bases between the two germline ends. This CDR3 is CASSLEHPETQYF. The CDR3 nucleotides are TGTGCCAGTAGTCTCGAACACCCAGAGACCCAGTACTTC.

V and J are TRBV24-1 and TRBJ2-2; D remains ambiguous. Germline CDR1 and CDR2: KGHDR and SFDVKD. V was cut by 3 bases and J by 3 bases, with 10 bases left in between. CDR3 length: 15 amino acids. DNA for the CDR3: TGTGCCACCAGTGATGCTCAGGTAGACACCGGGGAGCTGTTTTTT. The encoded protein is CATSDAQVDTGELFF.

The chain recombines TRBV5-1 with TRBJ2-3; D is perhaps TRBD1 (6 bases). This CDR3 has 13 amino acids. Looked up from germline, CDR1 is SGHRS and CDR2 is YFSETQ. V was clipped by 7 bases and J by 3 bases, with 12 bases between them. The CDR3 protein is CASREGVTDTQYF. The CDR3 nucleotides read TGCGCCAGCCGCGAGGGGGTAACAGATACGCAGTATTTT.